What follows are 21 T cell receptor beta chains derived from one specimen sequenced in a study of cytomegalovirus exposure and HLA in healthy donors. Assay: immunoSEQ multiplex PCR; the TCRdb copy retains only in-frame clones and omits some. The data contain 45,000 to 70,000 clones, more than 75% of them singletons. Sequenced: PBMCs. The receptor source for this set is a man younger than 30 in good health and CMV-seronegative.

The rearrangement uses TRBV4-3 and TRBJ2-7; 9 nucleotides line up with TRBD2. The CDR3 sequence is 15 residues long. After removal of 4 bases from V and 0 bases from J, the junction contained 4 bases not matched to a gene. Looked up from germline, CDR1 is LGHNA and CDR2 is YSLEER. The CDR3 DNA reads TGCGCCAGCAGCCCATATAGCGGGAGCTCCTACGAGCAGTACTTC. Protein sequence: CASSPYSGSSYEQYF.

This chain uses TRBV30 with TRBJ2-3; D uncertain. Germline assignment: CDR1 GTSNPN and CDR2 SVGIG (reference sequence). The CDR3 is 13 amino acids. The V gene lost 3 bases and the J gene lost 4 bases, with 11 bases spanning the gap. The DNA for the CDR3 is TGTGCCTGGAGCGGGTCAAACGCAGATACGCAGTATTTT. It encodes CAWSGSNADTQYF.

V and J are TRBV2 and TRBJ2-2; 8 bases are a match to TRBD2. Germline V gene data show CDR1 as SNHLY and CDR2 as FYNNEI. The CDR3 totals 15 residues. V gave up 4 bases and J gave up 4 bases; unmatched junction bases: 5. This CDR3 is CASSGAGVRTGELFF. CDR3 nucleotide sequence: TGTGCCAGCAGTGGAGCGGGAGTCCGCACCGGGGAGCTGTTTTTT.

V gene TRBV27 combines with J gene TRBJ2-1; TRBD2 is a possible D gene (7 bases). The CDR3 sequence is 15 residues long. The V end was cut by 7 bases, the J end by 2 bases, with 15 bases between. CDR1 and CDR2 (germline): MNHEY, SMNVEV (reference sequence). CDR3 protein: CASNLGGVPYNEQFF. In nucleotides, the CDR3 is TGTGCCAGCAACCTAGGGGGGGTCCCCTACAATGAGCAGTTCTTC.

This chain joins TRBV11-2 and TRBJ2-3; possible D gene TRBD2, 5 bases. This CDR3 comprises 12 residues. Germline CDR1 reads SGHAT; CDR2 reads FQNNGV. Trimming left V 2 bases short and J 6 bases short, with 6 bases between. CDR3 sequence (DNA): TGTGCCAGCAGCTTACTAGCTGATACGCAGTATTTT. Encoded protein: CASSLLADTQYF.

V gene TRBV9 combines with J gene TRBJ1-5, with D unclear. The CDR3 is 13 amino acids. Germline V gene sequence: CDR1 SGDLS, CDR2 YYNGEE. V lost 0 bases to trimming and J lost 4 bases, with 5 bases between them. CDR3 amino acids: CASSVAENQPQHF. The CDR3 DNA is TGTGCCAGCAGCGTAGCTGAGAATCAGCCCCAGCATTTT.

CDR3 sequence (DNA): TGTGCCTGGAGTGTGTGGACAGCGAGAAACACCATATATTTT. Amino acids: CAWSVWTARNTIYF. The chain is built from TRBV30 and TRBJ1-3, with D maybe TRBD1 (6 bases). The CDR3 covers 14 residues. Germline-derived CDR1 and CDR2 are GTSNPN and SVGIG (reference sequence). Trimming took off 0 bases at V and 5 bases at J, with 11 bases between the two ends.

V is TRBV28 and J is TRBJ2-1, with 10 bases aligning to TRBD1. This CDR3 contains 18 residues. V lost 6 bases, J lost 4 bases, and 15 bases stayed unmatched. Germline CDR1 and CDR2: MDHEN and SYDVKM. The DNA for the CDR3 is TGTGCCAGCAGCCGAAAAGGCGGGGACAGGGGTTGGTACAATGAGCAGTTCTTC. Translated: CASSRKGGDRGWYNEQFF.

CDR3 sequence: CASSLWDSAGETQYF. CDR3 coding DNA: TGTGCCAGCAGTTTGTGGGACAGCGCAGGAGAGACCCAGTACTTC. The V gene is TRBV27, the J gene TRBJ2-5, with 7 positions matching TRBD1. With V trimmed by 3 bases and J by 4 bases, 8 bases remained unmatched. The CDR3 covers 15 residues. CDR1 is MNHEY and CDR2 is SMNVEV in the germline V gene (reference sequence).

The chain employs TRBV6-6 and TRBJ2-3, with a possible D match to TRBD2 (5 bases). Per the germline V gene, CDR1 is MNHNY and CDR2 is SVGAGI (reference sequence). With 2 bases removed from V and 1 base from J, the gap between germline ends came to 13 bases. The CDR3 spans 16 residues. CDR3 bases: TGTGCCAGCAGTTACGCCTCCCGGGGTGGCACAGATACGCAGTATTTT. This translates into CASSYASRGGTDTQYF.

The chain is built from TRBV20-1 and TRBJ2-7; D gene unclear. Trimming removed 6 bases at V and 3 bases at J, with 9 bases between. Germline V CDR1 and CDR2: DFQATT, SNEGSKA (reference sequence). The CDR3 has 11 residues. DNA for the CDR3: TGCAGTGCCTTGGCCGACTACGAGCAGTACTTC. Its translation: CSALADYEQYF.

The chain links TRBV28 to TRBJ1-5; 7 bases align to TRBD1. Germline-derived CDR1 and CDR2 are MDHEN and SYDVKM. J gave up 1 base and V 4 bases, and 7 bases lay outside the gene matches. The CDR3 is 16 amino acids. The CDR3 reads CASSYRGGGSNQPQHF. In DNA, the CDR3 is TGTGCCAGCAGTTACAGAGGGGGCGGCAGCAATCAGCCCCAGCATTTT.

The genes are TRBV5-1 and TRBJ2-6, with TRBD1 matching over 8 bases. Germline CDR1 reads SGHRS; CDR2 reads YFSETQ. This CDR3 contains 17 residues. The ends lost 0 bases at V and 0 bases at J; junction bases unmatched: 2. The DNA of the CDR3 is TGCGCCAGCAGCTTGGGTGGACAGGGCTCTGGGGCCAACGTCCTGACTTTC. Its protein is CASSLGGQGSGANVLTF.

This clone appeared a few times. The chain couples TRBV7-9 to TRBJ1-2, with D possibly matching TRBD1 (5 bases). Germline assignment: CDR1 SEHNR and CDR2 FQNEAQ (reference sequence). The V gene lost 3 bases and the J gene lost 8 bases, with 13 bases spanning the gap. The CDR3 has 13 residues. The CDR3 nucleotides are TGTGCCAGCAGCTTTCCAGGGAAAATGGGCTACACCTTC. This translates into CASSFPGKMGYTF.

The chain is built from TRBV5-1 and TRBJ2-3; D is possibly TRBD1 (7 bases). The V and J ends lost 4 bases and 4 bases respectively, with 19 bases between them. Germline CDR1 reads SGHRS; CDR2 reads YFSETQ. The CDR3 is 16 amino acids. The CDR3 sequence is CASSTRRGEVADTQYF. CDR3 coding DNA: TGCGCCAGCAGCACACGCAGGGGGGAGGTTGCAGATACGCAGTATTTT.

This chain connects TRBV4-3 to TRBJ2-4; 7 bases are shared with TRBD1. The V segment lost 1 base and the J segment 8 bases; nucleotides outside the gene matches: 8. This CDR3 has 15 amino acids. Germline V CDR1 and CDR2: LGHNA, YSLEER. As DNA, the CDR3 is TGCGCCAGCAGCCAAGCCACAGGGGAAGTTGACATTCAGTACTTC. This translates into CASSQATGEVDIQYF.

The chain recombines TRBV20-1 with TRBJ2-7; no reliable D call. V was pared by 6 bases and J by 3 bases, with 6 bases between. Germline-derived CDR1 and CDR2 are DFQATT and SNEGSKA (reference sequence). This CDR3 region has 10 residues. The CDR3 DNA reads as TGCAGTGCCCGTTACTACGAGCAGTACTTC. It specifies CSARYYEQYF.

The chain employs TRBV7-9 and TRBJ2-1; 7 bases match TRBD2. CDR3 size: 15 residues. The V gene end was trimmed by 5 bases and the J gene end by 1 base; junction bases not matched to a gene: 5. Looked up from germline, CDR1 is SEHNR and CDR2 is FQNEAQ (reference sequence). This chain's CDR3 is CASSRTGGSYNEQFF. In DNA form, the CDR3 reads TGTGCCAGCAGCCGGACCGGGGGGTCCTACAATGAGCAGTTCTTC. The variable domain in full, completed from reference TRBV7-9 and TRBJ2-1, reads DTGVSQNPRHKITKRGQNVTFRCDPISEHNRLYWYRQTLGQGPEFLTYFQNEAQLEKSRLLSDRFSAERPKGSFSTLEIQRTEQGDSAMYLCASSRTGGSYNEQFFGPGTRLTVL.

V usage is TRBV27 and J usage is TRBJ2-2; D unresolved. Germline-derived CDR1 and CDR2 are MNHEY and SMNVEV (reference sequence). The germline V and J ends were trimmed by 2 bases and 6 bases, with 16 bases remaining between them. This CDR3 has 16 amino acids. CDR3 coding DNA: TGTGCCAGCAGTTTAATCCCGTACGGTTCCTCCGGGGAGCTGTTTTTT. Its protein product is CASSLIPYGSSGELFF.

This chain uses TRBV10-3 with TRBJ2-1; 7 positions agree with TRBD2. The CDR3 has 16 amino acids. V lost 4 bases, J lost 0 bases, and 6 bases stayed unmatched. Germline V gene data show CDR1 as ENHRY and CDR2 as SYGVKD. The CDR3 nucleotides are TGTGCCATCAGTGTCGGCGGGAGTAACTCCTACAATGAGCAGTTCTTC. Its translation is CAISVGGSNSYNEQFF.

This chain connects TRBV20-1 to TRBJ2-1, with D unclear. The V and J ends lost 5 bases and 8 bases respectively, with 10 bases between them. The CDR3 runs to 11 residues. The V gene's germline CDR1 is DFQATT and CDR2 SNEGSKA (reference sequence). In nucleotides, the CDR3 is TGCAGTGCTTCTACCACTTATGAGCAGTTCTTC. This encodes CSASTTYEQFF.